Following are 9 T cell receptor beta chains from one sample sequenced in a study of T cell changes during pregnancy in multiple sclerosis. Assay used: immunoSEQ multiplex PCR; TCRdb lists only in-frame clones, some missing. The sample records about 43,000 clones, roughly 90% being singletons. Sequenced material: peripheral blood, taken in the second trimester of pregnancy. All receptors derive from a female donor in good health, enrolled as a control in a pregnancy study.

The chain has TRBV7-9 and TRBJ2-7, with 15 positions matching TRBD2. CDR3 length: 15 residues. Per germline, CDR1 SEHNR and CDR2 FQNEAQ (reference sequence). Trimming removed 5 bases from V and 5 bases from J; junction bases left unmatched: 4. CDR3 DNA: TGTGCCAGCAGCACCCGGACTAGCGGGGGGGACGAGCAGTACTTC. As protein: CASSTRTSGGDEQYF.

The chain is built from TRBV19 and TRBJ2-3; the D is unclear. This CDR3 contains 13 residues. The germline V and J ends were trimmed by 7 bases and 1 base, with 9 bases remaining between them. Germline V gives CDR1 LNHDA, CDR2 SQIVND (reference sequence). The DNA of the CDR3 is TGTGCCAGTACCCACACAGGCACAGATACGCAGTATTTT. Protein product: CASTHTGTDTQYF.

V and J are TRBV7-8 and TRBJ2-7, with a possible D match to TRBD2 (6 bases). V was clipped by 2 bases and J by 2 bases, with 10 bases between them. Germline V gives CDR1 SGHVS, CDR2 FQNEAQ. This CDR3 spans 14 amino acids. CDR3 sequence (DNA): TGTGCCAGCAGCTTAATGGGACTGACCTACGAGCAGTACTTC. Translating it yields CASSLMGLTYEQYF.

The chain couples TRBV7-9 to TRBJ2-6; no firm D call. V lost 4 bases and J 0 bases, leaving 16 bases between the germline ends. The CDR3 is made up of 18 amino acids. The germline V gene has CDR1 SEHNR and CDR2 FQNEAQ (reference sequence). The CDR3 DNA sequence: TGTGCCAGCAGCTCCCGACACAACGATTTCTCTGGGGCCAACGTCCTGACTTTC. Translating gives CASSSRHNDFSGANVLTF.

The V gene is TRBV7-7, the J gene TRBJ1-3; perhaps TRBD1 as D (6 bases). The CDR3 sequence is 15 residues long. Per the germline V gene, CDR1 is SSHAT and CDR2 is FNYEAQ (reference sequence). V lost 1 base and J lost 2, with 9 bases in between. The CDR3 DNA reads TGTGCCAGCAGCTTAGGCAGGGGTACTGGAAACACCATATATTTT. Translating gives CASSLGRGTGNTIYF.

The rearrangement joins TRBV29-1 to TRBJ1-1, with 9 bases matching TRBD1. The CDR3 sequence is 16 residues long. J gave up 0 bases and V 5 bases, and 10 bases lay outside the gene matches. The V gene's germline CDR1 is SQVTM and CDR2 ANQGSEA. The CDR3 is CSVPPLDRGLNTEAFF. The CDR3 DNA reads TGCAGCGTTCCCCCCCTCGACAGGGGGTTGAACACTGAAGCTTTCTTT.

CDR3 bases: TGTGCCAGCAGCTTAGGTGCCAACGTCGGTCTCGGGGAGCTGTTTTTT. Its protein is CASSLGANVGLGELFF. This sequence joins TRBV7-2 and TRBJ2-2, with D hard to call. This CDR3 comprises 16 residues. Trimming pared 1 base from V and 7 bases from J, leaving 16 bases between. CDR1 and CDR2 (germline): SGHTA, FQGNSA.

The CDR3 DNA is TGTGCCAGCAGCTTAAGTAGCGGGCTAGGTAAAATTGAGCAGTTCTTC. Protein: CASSLSSGLGKIEQFF. The chain combines TRBV7-2 with TRBJ2-1, with TRBD2 matching 7 bases. Unmatched junction bases numbered 13, after V lost 2 bases and J lost 9 bases. Germline loops: CDR1 SGHTA, CDR2 FQGNSA. The CDR3 covers 16 residues.

The chain uses TRBV5-1 and TRBJ2-1; 7 positions match TRBD2. The CDR3 runs 17 residues. V lost 0 bases and J lost 6; bases outside the gene matches: 12. The germline V gene has CDR1 SGHRS and CDR2 YFSETQ. The CDR3 DNA is TGCGCCAGCAGCTTGGAGGCTGGGGGGGTCTCGGTCAATGAGCAGTTCTTC. As protein: CASSLEAGGVSVNEQFF.